This TCR beta chain was sequenced in a study of blood T cell repertoires in COVID-19. As for the study in general: Samples taken during acute and convalescent COVID-19 were collected in the United States, Italy and Spain. Sources were T cells, B-cell-depleted T cells, or PBMCs; the material itself was cDNA or gDNA.

V dropped 4 bases and J dropped 4; count of bases not matched to a gene: 5. CDR1 is SQVTM and CDR2 is ANQGSEA in the germline V gene. The CDR3 totals 14 residues. In this sample, this clone turned up once. Per the authors' pipeline: Reference gene primer amplification gave estimated nucleated cell counts. Sequenced by immunoSEQ multiplex PCR; TCRdb stores in-frame clones only, minus some. V and J calls plus clone size are reproduced from that table; the DNA served to infer D and trimming. The repertoire consists of approximately 200,000 clones, with around four fifths occurring once and the leading ten covering approximately 5.1%.

The chain carries TRBV29-1 and TRBJ1-1; 11 nucleotides match TRBD1. This receptor was taken from a woman aged 60 to 75 who had recovered from COVID-19. Specimen: peripheral blood. The DNA for the CDR3 is TGCAGCGTTGCTACCGGGACAGGGGGCACTGAAGCTTTCTTT. Residues: CSVATGTGGTEAFF.